Listed below are T cell receptor beta chains from one sample, sequenced in a study of vaccination and CD4 T cells after COVID-19. Which antigens these TCRs recognize remains unknown. Using its own MiXCR run on the PCR reads, TCRdb lists one record per CDR3 protein. The data hold almost 15,000 distinct CDR3 sequences, with about 70% observed a single time. Sequencing was done on a sample of CD4+ T cells from blood, cultured in vitro. Receptor source: a human donor who had recovered from COVID-19. Each CDR3 is given with its conserved first and last residue. Fields, in order: CDR3 DNA, CDR3 protein, clone size, D gene, V gene, J gene. The D gene is left open where the match is weak. Clone size is given for some rows only: seen once, a few or many times, or a class if the clone is expanded.

cdr3_nt: TGTGCCAGCAGCTTGGTGCGGCAGACCCATGGCTACACCTTC
cdr3_aa: CASSLVRQTHGYTF
clone_size: -
d_call: -
v_call: TRBV7-9
j_call: TRBJ1-2

cdr3_nt: TGTGCCAGCTCAGAAGCAAATCAGCCCCAGCATTTT
cdr3_aa: CASSEANQPQHF
clone_size: -
d_call: -
v_call: TRBV2
j_call: TRBJ1-5

cdr3_nt: TGCGCCAGCAGTGAGGGCCTTGGACGTTACTACGAGCAGTACTTC
cdr3_aa: CASSEGLGRYYEQYF
clone_size: -
d_call: -
v_call: TRBV10-1
j_call: TRBJ2-7

cdr3_nt: TGCAGTGCCCCGAACCCCAGGAGTGGCTACACCTTC
cdr3_aa: CSAPNPRSGYTF
clone_size: -
d_call: -
v_call: TRBV20-1
j_call: TRBJ1-2

cdr3_nt: TGTGCCAGCAGTGAGGTTGCAAGGGGGAATGGGAACACTGAAGCTTTCTTT
cdr3_aa: CASSEVARGNGNTEAFF
clone_size: -
d_call: -
v_call: TRBV25-1
j_call: TRBJ1-1

cdr3_nt: TGTGCCAGCAGTTTAGTGCCGGGACAGGGCTACGAGCAGTACTTC
cdr3_aa: CASSLVPGQGYEQYF
clone_size: -
d_call: TRBD1
v_call: TRBV12-3/TRBV12-4
j_call: TRBJ2-7

cdr3_nt: TGTGCCAGCAGTTACTCGTTGGACGATACCCTTGGCTACACCTTC
cdr3_aa: CASSYSLDDTLGYTF
clone_size: -
d_call: -
v_call: TRBV6-5
j_call: TRBJ1-2

cdr3_nt: TGCAGTGCTGGATCCGGGACAGGGCAATCACCCCTCCACTTT
cdr3_aa: CSAGSGTGQSPLHF
clone_size: -
d_call: TRBD1
v_call: TRBV20-1
j_call: TRBJ1-6

cdr3_nt: TGTGCCAGCAGCTTAGCGGGGAACACTGAAGCTTTCTTT
cdr3_aa: CASSLAGNTEAFF
clone_size: few
d_call: -
v_call: TRBV7-2
j_call: TRBJ1-1

cdr3_nt: TGCGCCAGCAGTGAGTCGTCAGGAAAGGGACAGGGGGGGAACACCGGGGAGCTGTTTTTT
cdr3_aa: CASSESSGKGQGGNTGELFF
clone_size: -
d_call: TRBD1
v_call: TRBV10-1
j_call: TRBJ2-2

cdr3_nt: TGTGCCAGCAGAGCAACCGGGACTAGCGGGAGCCTGGACGAGCAGTACTTC
cdr3_aa: CASRATGTSGSLDEQYF
clone_size: few
d_call: TRBD2
v_call: TRBV6-2/TRBV6-3
j_call: TRBJ2-7

cdr3_nt: TGTGCCAGCAGTTTACGGGAGGGGTACGAGCAGTACTTC
cdr3_aa: CASSLREGYEQYF
clone_size: large
d_call: TRBD2
v_call: TRBV27
j_call: TRBJ2-7

cdr3_nt: TGTGCCAGCAGCCTAACGCTCGCAGATACGCAGTATTTT
cdr3_aa: CASSLTLADTQYF
clone_size: -
d_call: -
v_call: TRBV5-4
j_call: TRBJ2-3